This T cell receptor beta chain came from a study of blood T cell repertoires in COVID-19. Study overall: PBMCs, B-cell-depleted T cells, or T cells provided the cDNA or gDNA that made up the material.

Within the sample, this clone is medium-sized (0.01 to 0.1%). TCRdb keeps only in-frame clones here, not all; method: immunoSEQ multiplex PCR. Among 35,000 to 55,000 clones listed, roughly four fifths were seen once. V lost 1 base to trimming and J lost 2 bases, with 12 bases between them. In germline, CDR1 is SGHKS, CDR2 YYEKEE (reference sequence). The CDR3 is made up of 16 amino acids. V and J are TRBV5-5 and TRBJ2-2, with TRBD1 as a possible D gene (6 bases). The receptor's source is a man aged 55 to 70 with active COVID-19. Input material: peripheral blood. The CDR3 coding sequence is TGTGCCAGCAGCTTGAAGGGGGTGGGAAACACCGGGGAGCTGTTTTTT. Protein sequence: CASSLKGVGNTGELFF.